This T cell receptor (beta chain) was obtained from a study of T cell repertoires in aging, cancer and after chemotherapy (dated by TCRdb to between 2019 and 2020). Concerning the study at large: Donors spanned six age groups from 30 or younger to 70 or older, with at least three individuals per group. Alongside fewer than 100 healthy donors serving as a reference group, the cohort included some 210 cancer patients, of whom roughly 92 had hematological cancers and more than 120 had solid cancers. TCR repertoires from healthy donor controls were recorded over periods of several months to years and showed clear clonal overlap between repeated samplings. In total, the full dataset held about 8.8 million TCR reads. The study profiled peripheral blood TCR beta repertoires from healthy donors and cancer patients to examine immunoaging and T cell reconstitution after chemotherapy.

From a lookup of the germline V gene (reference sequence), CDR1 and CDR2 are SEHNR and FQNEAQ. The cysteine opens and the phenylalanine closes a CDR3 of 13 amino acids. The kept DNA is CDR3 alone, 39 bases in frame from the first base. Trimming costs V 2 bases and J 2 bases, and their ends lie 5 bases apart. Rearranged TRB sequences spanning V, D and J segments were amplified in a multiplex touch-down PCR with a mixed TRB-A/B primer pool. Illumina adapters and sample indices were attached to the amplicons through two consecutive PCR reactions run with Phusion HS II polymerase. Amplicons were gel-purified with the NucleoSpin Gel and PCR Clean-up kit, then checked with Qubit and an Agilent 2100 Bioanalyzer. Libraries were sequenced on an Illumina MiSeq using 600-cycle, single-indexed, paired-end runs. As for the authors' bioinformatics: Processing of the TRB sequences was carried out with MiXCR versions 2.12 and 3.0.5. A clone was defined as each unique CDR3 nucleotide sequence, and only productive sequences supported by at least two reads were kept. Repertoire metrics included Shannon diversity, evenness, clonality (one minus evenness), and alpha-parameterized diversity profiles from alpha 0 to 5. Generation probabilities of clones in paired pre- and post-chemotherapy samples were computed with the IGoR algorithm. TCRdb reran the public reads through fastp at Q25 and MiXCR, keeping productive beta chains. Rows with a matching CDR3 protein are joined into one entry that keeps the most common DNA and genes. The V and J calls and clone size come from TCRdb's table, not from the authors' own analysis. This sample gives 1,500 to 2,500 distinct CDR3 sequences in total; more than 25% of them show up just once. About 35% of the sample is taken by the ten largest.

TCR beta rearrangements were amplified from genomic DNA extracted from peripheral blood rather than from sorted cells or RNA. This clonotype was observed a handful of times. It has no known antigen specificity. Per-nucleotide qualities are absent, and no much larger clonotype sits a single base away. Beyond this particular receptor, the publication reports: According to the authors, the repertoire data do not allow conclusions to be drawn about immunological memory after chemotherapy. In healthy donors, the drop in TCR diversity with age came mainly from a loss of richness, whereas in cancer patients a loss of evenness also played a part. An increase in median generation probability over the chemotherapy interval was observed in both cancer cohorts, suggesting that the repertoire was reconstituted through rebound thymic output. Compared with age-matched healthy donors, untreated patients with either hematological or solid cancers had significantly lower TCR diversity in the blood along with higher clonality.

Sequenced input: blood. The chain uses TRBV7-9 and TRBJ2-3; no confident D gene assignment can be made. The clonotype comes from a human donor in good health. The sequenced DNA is TGTGCCAGCAGCTTATTCTCCACAGATACGCAGTATTTT. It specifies CASSLFSTDTQYF.